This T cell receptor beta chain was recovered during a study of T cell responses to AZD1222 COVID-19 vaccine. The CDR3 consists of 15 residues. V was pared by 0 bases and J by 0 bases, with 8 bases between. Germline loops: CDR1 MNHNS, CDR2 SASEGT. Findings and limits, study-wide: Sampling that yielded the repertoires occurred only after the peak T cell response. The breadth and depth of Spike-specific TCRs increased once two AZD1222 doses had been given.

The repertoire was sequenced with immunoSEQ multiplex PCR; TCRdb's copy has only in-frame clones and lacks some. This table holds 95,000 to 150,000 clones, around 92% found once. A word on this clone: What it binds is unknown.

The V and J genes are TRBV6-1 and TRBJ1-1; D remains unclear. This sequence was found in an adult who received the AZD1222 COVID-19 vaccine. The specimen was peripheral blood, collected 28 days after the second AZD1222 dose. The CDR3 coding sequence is TGTGCCAGCAGTGAAGCAAGCAGGTTGAACACTGAAGCTTTCTTT. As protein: CASSEASRLNTEAFF.